Each of the 8 T cell receptor beta chains below was sequenced from the same sample in a study of T cell responses to AZD1222 COVID-19 vaccine. The repertoire was sequenced with immunoSEQ multiplex PCR; TCRdb's copy has only in-frame clones and lacks some. The sample consists of tens of thousands of clones, around 80% of them appearing once. The starting material was peripheral blood, obtained on day 0 of AZD1222 vaccination. The receptors shown here come from an adult in good health.

This clone was counted between two and nine times. The J gene is TRBJ2-7, the V gene TRBV21-1; TRBD2 was called by the table and not checked on the DNA. TRBV21-1 corresponds to a pseudogene. The CDR3 contains 18 residues. In nucleotides, the CDR3 is TGTGCCAGCAGCAAAAAGGTCATGGGAGGGTCGGGCTCCTACGAGCAGTACTTC. This codes for CASSKKVMGGSGSYEQYF.

The gene calls are TRBV5-5 and TRBJ1-1, with D possibly matching TRBD1 (5 bases). The CDR3 is made up of 15 amino acids. Germline lookup yields CDR1 SGHKS and CDR2 YYEKEE (reference sequence). Trimming took off 4 bases at V and 3 bases at J, with 16 bases between the two ends. The chain's CDR3 is CASSRYELGDTEAFF. CDR3 sequence (DNA): TGTGCCAGCAGCCGATACGAACTAGGGGACACTGAAGCTTTCTTT. The whole variable domain, filled in from reference TRBV5-5 and TRBJ1-1, reads DAGVTQSPTHLIKTRGQQVTLRCSPISGHKSVSWYQQVLGQGPQFIFQYYEKEERGRGNFPDRFSARQFPNYSSELNVNALLLGDSALYLCASSRYELGDTEAFFGQGTRLTVV.

The J gene is TRBJ2-4, the V gene TRBV6-5; D is undetermined. The CDR3 runs 15 residues. Germline loops: CDR1 MNHEY, CDR2 SVGAGI. Trimming shortened V by 0 bases and J by 5 bases, and 11 bases separated the two germline ends. CDR3 DNA sequence: TGTGCCAGCAGTTACTCCCTAGGGCCGGAAAACATTCAGTACTTC. This encodes CASSYSLGPENIQYF.

As concerns this clone: Sequence at one end of the junction differs from germline and may be a read error. V is TRBV7-7 and J is TRBJ2-3; D is unresolved. CDR3 length equals 13 residues. Per the germline V gene, CDR1 is SSHAT and CDR2 is FNYEAQ (reference sequence). The CDR3, as DNA: TGTGCTAGCAGCTTAGATCTCAGAGATACGCAGTATTTT. As protein: CASSLDLRDTQYF. Variable domain in full (rest from reference TRBV7-7 and TRBJ2-3): GAGVSQSPRYKVTKRGQDVTLRCDPISSHATLYWYQQALGQGPEFLTYFNYEAQPDKSGLPSDRFSAERPEGSISTLTIQRTEQRDSAMYRCASSLDLRDTQYFGPGTRLTVL.

Written as DNA, the CDR3 is TGCGCCAGCAGCCCCGGAAGTCTCACAAATGAAAAACTGTTTTTT. Translation gives CASSPGSLTNEKLFF. This sequence joins TRBV5-1 and TRBJ1-4; D remains unclear. V gave up 4 bases and J gave up 5 bases, with 15 bases separating them. There are 15 residues in the CDR3. Germline V gene lookup returns CDR1 SGHRS and CDR2 YFSETQ.

This clone was counted between two and nine times. This chain connects TRBV5-1 to TRBJ2-5; D gene uncertain. V was clipped by 4 bases and J by 4 bases, with 14 bases between them. CDR1 and CDR2 from the germline V gene are SGHRS and YFSETQ. The CDR3 loop spans 14 amino acids. CDR3 coding DNA: TGCGCCAGCAGCGCGGATGCGGTCAGAGAGACCCAGTACTTC. This encodes CASSADAVRETQYF.

This chain links TRBV6-1 with TRBJ2-2; no firm D call. Trimming removed 2 bases at V and 0 bases at J, with 10 bases between. This CDR3 contains 16 residues. Germline assignment: CDR1 MNHNS and CDR2 SASEGT. For the CDR3, the DNA is TGTGCCAGCAGTGAATTCGCCGCAGCGAACACCGGGGAGCTGTTTTTT. It is translated as CASSEFAAANTGELFF.

The chain uses TRBV30 and TRBJ2-1, with TRBD2 identical over 9 bases. V dropped 2 bases and J dropped 2; count of bases not matched to a gene: 7. CDR1 and CDR2 (germline): GTSNPN, SVGIG (reference sequence). CDR3 size: 16 residues. The CDR3: CAWSRYSGSTYNEQFF. The CDR3 bases are TGTGCCTGGAGTCGTTATAGCGGGAGTACCTACAATGAGCAGTTCTTC. The full variable domain, with the rest looked up from reference TRBV30 and TRBJ2-1, is SQTIHQWPATLVQPVGSPLSLECTVEGTSNPNLYWYRQAAGRGLQLLFYSVGIGQISSEVPQNLSASRPQDRQFILSSKKLLLSDSGFYLCAWSRYSGSTYNEQFFGPGTRLTVL.